The 18 T cell receptor beta chains given below trace back to one sample, sequenced in a study of cytomegalovirus exposure and HLA in healthy donors. PCR amplification relied on 60 Vbeta primers (plus 13 Jbeta primers). Profiled with immunoSEQ multiplex PCR; TCRdb holds only in-frame clones, not every one. Of under 200,000 clones listed, about 84% were seen once; the top ten hold about 3.8%. Sample: PBMCs. Receptor source: a middle-aged man in good health and CMV-seronegative.

This clone was observed a handful of times. This chain joins TRBV4-1 and TRBJ1-2, with 7 bases aligning to TRBD1. CDR3 length: 16 residues. Germline V CDR1 and CDR2: MGHRA, YSYEKL. Trimming took 5 bases from V and 2 from J; bases not matched to a gene: 11. The CDR3 DNA is TGCGCCAGCAGCGGGCGACAGGGCGCTCCAAACTATGGCTACACCTTC. Translating it yields CASSGRQGAPNYGYTF.

This clone was seen at least ten times. This sequence joins TRBV6-5 and TRBJ2-7; maybe TRBD1 (5 bases). Germline V gene sequence: CDR1 MNHEY, CDR2 SVGAGI. The CDR3 extends over 11 amino acids. The V and J ends lost 5 bases and 6 bases respectively, with 8 bases between them. This CDR3 is CASSQGFEQYF. The CDR3 nucleotides read TGTGCCAGCAGTCAGGGCTTCGAGCAGTACTTC.

This clone was recorded a few times. The chain carries TRBV4-1 and TRBJ2-2; 8 bases are shared with TRBD2. The CDR3 consists of 21 residues. Trimming cost V 1 base and J 5 bases; bases outside gene matches: 21. CDR1 is MGHRA and CDR2 is YSYEKL in the germline V gene. The CDR3 DNA is TGCGCCAGCAGCCAAGGGGAGCCCAAAAGAACGGGGGGGCGTTATACCGGGGAGCTGTTTTTT. Its translation: CASSQGEPKRTGGRYTGELFF.

The chain is built from TRBV9 and TRBJ2-2, with 11 bases identical to TRBD2. The CDR3 sequence is 16 residues long. Germline V gene sequence: CDR1 SGDLS, CDR2 YYNGEE. V lost 3 bases to trimming and J lost 2 bases; unmatched junction nucleotides: 3. The CDR3 region is CASSEGLAVNTGELFF. CDR3 nucleotides: TGTGCCAGCAGCGAGGGACTAGCGGTAAACACCGGGGAGCTGTTTTTT.

V and J are TRBV6-5 and TRBJ2-7; D gene unclear. Germline values: CDR1 MNHEY, CDR2 SVGAGI. The CDR3 has 15 residues. The V end was cut by 4 bases, the J end by 0 bases, with 13 bases between. The CDR3 DNA reads TGTGCCAGCAGTTTACAGAGAAAAAGCTCCTACGAGCAGTACTTC. Translated, it gives CASSLQRKSSYEQYF.

This clone was counted a single time. The chain employs TRBV19 and TRBJ1-4; maybe TRBD1 (6 bases). CDR1 is LNHDA, CDR2 SQIVND, per germline (reference sequence). The CDR3 runs 13 residues. V was pared by 3 bases and J by 7 bases, with 9 bases between. This CDR3 reads CASSITGIEKLFF. The CDR3 DNA reads TGTGCCAGTAGTATCACAGGGATTGAAAAACTGTTTTTT.

The rearrangement uses TRBV18 and TRBJ2-7; the D gene is possibly TRBD1 (6 bases). V shed 3 bases and J shed 2 bases, with 14 bases lying between them. Looked up from germline, CDR1 is KGHSH and CDR2 is LQKENI. The CDR3 is 15 amino acids. This CDR3 reads CASSPSRGQTYEQYF. The CDR3 region has the DNA TGTGCCAGCTCACCGTCCCGAGGACAGACCTACGAGCAGTACTTC.

The genes are TRBV6-5 and TRBJ1-5, with 8 bases matching TRBD1. CDR3 size: 13 residues. Germline CDR1 MNHEY, CDR2 SVGAGI. V was pared by 9 bases and J by 5 bases, with 6 bases of the junction left unmatched. In nucleotides, the CDR3 is TGTGCCAGTGCAGGGGGCGCGTATCAGCCCCAGCATTTT. This gives the protein CASAGGAYQPQHF.

This chain connects TRBV18 to TRBJ1-3; no definite D call. Germline lookup yields CDR1 KGHSH and CDR2 LQKENI. Trimming pared 4 bases from V and 0 bases from J, leaving 10 bases between. The CDR3 is 15 amino acids. CDR3 sequence: CASSRRVDSGNTIYF. The CDR3 DNA reads TGTGCCAGCTCACGACGGGTCGACTCTGGAAACACCATATATTTT.

This clone was seen once. Here the CDR3 reads CASSRTGANEKLFF. In DNA, the CDR3 is TGTGCCAGCAGCAGGACAGGGGCTAATGAAAAACTGTTTTTT. V is TRBV7-2 and J is TRBJ1-4, with 9 bases identical to TRBD1. With 5 bases clipped from V and 3 bases from J, the junction kept 1 base outside the gene matches. CDR1 and CDR2 (germline): SGHTA, FQGNSA. CDR3 length equals 14 residues.

V usage is TRBV5-4 and J usage is TRBJ1-4; 8 bases map to TRBD1. The CDR3 spans 14 residues. From germline, CDR1 is SGHNT and CDR2 YYREEE (reference sequence). The ends lost 4 bases at V and 3 bases at J; junction bases unmatched: 2. The CDR3, as DNA: TGTGCCAGCAGCGCGGACAGGGCTAATGAAAAACTGTTTTTT. It codes for CASSADRANEKLFF.

On this clone: Sequence at one end of the junction differs from germline and may be a read error. The rearrangement uses TRBV7-9 and TRBJ2-7, with 8 bases matching TRBD1. Germline V CDR1 and CDR2: SEHNR, FQNEAQ (reference sequence). This CDR3 has 15 residues. The CDR3 protein is CSSSSVTGASYEQYF. The CDR3, as DNA: TGTTCCAGCAGCTCAGTGACAGGGGCCTCCTACGAGCAGTACTTC.

The V and J genes are TRBV19 and TRBJ2-1; a possible D gene is TRBD2 (5 bases). Germline V gene lookup returns CDR1 LNHDA and CDR2 SQIVND (reference sequence). The length of the CDR3 is 15 residues. Between the trimmed V and J ends, which lost 5 bases and 8 bases, there was a span of 19 bases. CDR3 DNA: TGTGCCAGTAGTGATCGCCGGGATTTAGGGTATGAGCAGTTCTTC. Its protein is CASSDRRDLGYEQFF.

The J gene is TRBJ2-7, the V gene TRBV11-1, with D maybe TRBD2 (5 bases). This CDR3 has 14 amino acids. Trimming stripped 2 bases from V and 0 bases from J, with 8 bases between. Germline CDR1 is SGHAT and CDR2 is FQDESV (reference sequence). CDR3 loop: CASSLWENSYEQYF. CDR3 coding DNA: TGTGCCAGCAGCTTATGGGAGAACTCCTACGAGCAGTACTTC.

The genes are TRBV20-1 and TRBJ1-2; no definite D call. The CDR3 has 9 residues. Germline CDR1 reads DFQATT; CDR2 reads SNEGSKA (reference sequence). Trimming took 6 bases from V and 7 from J, leaving 6 bases between them. The CDR3 coding sequence is TGCAGTGCCCCGGGTGGCTACACCTTC. Residues: CSAPGGYTF.

The chain joins TRBV9 to TRBJ1-2; perhaps TRBD1 as D (6 bases). CDR1 SGDLS and CDR2 YYNGEE come from the germline V gene. The CDR3 loop spans 14 amino acids. Between the trimmed V and J ends, which lost 0 bases and 4 bases, there was a span of 10 bases. CDR3 DNA: TGTGCCAGCAGCGTAGGACAGGTTAGCTATGGCTACACCTTC. It encodes CASSVGQVSYGYTF.

V and J are TRBV6-1 and TRBJ1-1; tentative D call: TRBD1 (6 bases). Germline lookup yields CDR1 MNHNS and CDR2 SASEGT. The V end was cut by 4 bases, the J end by 4 bases, with 10 bases between. This CDR3 spans 13 amino acids. CDR3 protein: CASSASQGTEAFF. In DNA, the CDR3 is TGTGCCAGCAGTGCTTCACAGGGCACTGAAGCTTTCTTT.

This clone was detected a few times. The chain employs TRBV5-4 and TRBJ2-6; D not certain. This CDR3 is built from 11 residues. Between the trimmed V and J ends, which lost 8 bases and 4 bases, there was a span of 4 bases. CDR1 SGHNT and CDR2 YYREEE come from the germline V gene (reference sequence). The DNA for the CDR3 is TGTGCCAGTACAGGGGCCAACGTCCTGACTTTC. This translates into CASTGANVLTF.